The 18 T cell receptor beta chains below were found in one sample sequenced in a study of T-cell memory formation after mild COVID-19. Via MiXCR, TCRdb re-called the 5' RACE reads, giving one row per CDR3 protein. There are about 140,000 distinct CDR3 sequences in the sample; 11% to 15% occur only once, and approximately 30% lies in the top ten. Sequences were obtained from PBMCs or a T cell subset sorted from them (not recorded which). These receptor sequences come from an adult woman who had mild COVID-19 (a few samples of this study predate the infection). Cell type and time point are not known.

The chain carries TRBV24-1 and TRBJ2-3; tentatively, D is TRBD2 (6 bases). Trimming pared 3 bases from V and 3 bases from J, leaving 15 bases between. Germline loops: CDR1 KGHDR, CDR2 SFDVKD. This CDR3 contains 16 residues. The CDR3 protein is CATSDPYESGTDTQYF. The CDR3 nucleotides read TGTGCCACCAGTGATCCCTACGAGAGCGGGACAGATACGCAGTATTTT.

CDR3 amino acids: CASSLSEGMKTQYF. The CDR3 nucleotides read TGTGCCAGCAGTTTATCAGAGGGAATGAAGACCCAGTACTTC. The chain employs TRBV27 and TRBJ2-5, with D tentatively TRBD2 (5 bases). CDR3 length equals 14 residues. Germline lookup yields CDR1 MNHEY and CDR2 SMNVEV (reference sequence). Trimming removed 0 bases from V and 6 bases from J, with 11 bases in between.

J is TRBJ2-7 and V is TRBV5-1, with D perhaps assigned TRBD1 or TRBD2 (5 bases each). Between the trimmed V and J ends, which lost 4 bases and 3 bases, there was a span of 17 bases. The germline CDR1 and CDR2 sequences are SGHRS and YFSETQ. The CDR3 consists of 15 residues. The DNA for the CDR3 is TGCGCCAGCAGCCCCGACGGGACGGACGGCTACGAGCAGTACTTC. Its translation is CASSPDGTDGYEQYF.

The chain combines TRBV12-3 or TRBV12-4 with TRBJ1-1; no clear D gene. The CDR3 consists of 13 residues. Between the trimmed V and J ends, which lost 5 bases and 1 base, there was a span of 8 bases. CDR3 sequence reads: CASSPSANTEAFF. The CDR3 DNA is TGTGCCAGCAGTCCAAGCGCGAACACTGAAGCTTTCTTT.

The sample holds a few counts of this clonotype. J is TRBJ1-1 and V is TRBV11-3, with D possibly matching TRBD1 (5 bases). V was trimmed by 5 bases and J by 1 base, leaving 11 bases between them. This CDR3 is 14 amino acids long. CDR1 SGHNT and CDR2 YENEEA come from the germline V gene. DNA for the CDR3: TGTGCCAGCAGCAGGCGGGACGGGAACACTGAAGCTTTCTTT. Translation: CASSRRDGNTEAFF.

The rearrangement links TRBV27 to TRBJ2-6; D is undetermined. Germline CDR1 reads MNHEY; CDR2 reads SMNVEV (reference sequence). Trimming shortened V by 4 bases and J by 0 bases, and 4 bases separated the two germline ends. The CDR3 has 14 amino acids. CDR3 sequence: CASSYVSGANVLTF. The DNA for the CDR3 is TGTGCCAGCAGTTATGTCTCTGGGGCCAACGTCCTGACTTTC.

This clonotype is medium-sized (0.01 to 0.1%) by share. V and J are TRBV27 and TRBJ2-1; D unclear. The CDR3 covers 14 residues. V was trimmed by 2 bases and J by 7 bases, leaving 12 bases between them. Germline lookup yields CDR1 MNHEY and CDR2 SMNVEV (reference sequence). CDR3 loop: CASSLTPLGNEQFF. CDR3 sequence (DNA): TGTGCCAGCAGTTTAACGCCCCTAGGAAATGAGCAGTTCTTC.

This clonotype was seen a few times. The rearrangement links TRBV30 to TRBJ1-5, with a tentative D call TRBD1 (5 bases). The CDR3 is made up of 14 amino acids. Per germline, CDR1 GTSNPN and CDR2 SVGIG (reference sequence). V shed 0 bases and J shed 4 bases, with 10 bases lying between them. CDR3 bases: TGTGCCTGGAGTGTAGGGGTCGGGAATCAGCCCCAGCATTTT. Its translation is CAWSVGVGNQPQHF.

This clonotype was seen a handful of times. The chain has TRBV29-1 and TRBJ2-3; TRBD2 agrees at 9 bases. The CDR3 has 15 residues. The V and J ends lost 0 bases and 4 bases, in that order; junction bases with no gene match: 5. The germline V gene has CDR1 SQVTM and CDR2 ANQGSEA. The CDR3 DNA follows: TGCAGCGTTGAAGAGGTCGGCGGGGGGGCAGATACGCAGTATTTT. It yields the protein CSVEEVGGGADTQYF.

This clonotype has more than one count but fewer than ten. The chain combines TRBV4-2 with TRBJ1-1; 10 bases line up with TRBD1. The CDR3 totals 15 residues. Germline CDR1 reads LGHNA; CDR2 reads YNFKEQ. V lost 5 bases and J lost 3; bases outside the gene matches: 6. The CDR3: CASSFSDRGDTEAFF. CDR3 in DNA: TGTGCCAGCAGCTTTTCGGACAGGGGGGACACTGAAGCTTTCTTT.

The chain uses TRBV19 and TRBJ1-5; D might be TRBD1 (5 bases). This CDR3 is built from 16 residues. Between the trimmed V and J ends, which lost 5 bases and 2 bases, there was a span of 16 bases. Germline values: CDR1 LNHDA, CDR2 SQIVND (reference sequence). The CDR3 protein is CASSHSPGQGNQPQHF. Written as DNA, the CDR3 is TGTGCCAGTAGTCACTCCCCAGGGCAGGGCAATCAGCCCCAGCATTTT.

This clonotype was found a few times. The chain uses TRBV29-1 and TRBJ2-1; D not resolved. The CDR3 spans 11 residues. The germline CDR1 and CDR2 sequences are SQVTM and ANQGSEA. Trimming cost V 1 base and J 7 bases, with 5 bases left between them. The CDR3 DNA reads as TGCAGCGTTGAAGGTAGGAATGAGCAGTTCTTC. This sequence encodes CSVEGRNEQFF.

This chain links TRBV9 with TRBJ2-5; D is perhaps TRBD2 (7 bases). The CDR3 spans 15 residues. In germline, CDR1 is SGDLS, CDR2 YYNGEE. V was pared by 4 bases and J by 5 bases, with 18 bases between. CDR3 nucleotides: TGTGCCAGCAGCCCTGGGGGGGCCCTAGTGGAGACCCAGTACTTC. Amino acids: CASSPGGALVETQYF.

CDR3 nucleotides: TGTGCCACCAGTGGGCGGGACAGGGGGCCAGAAGCTTTCTTT. This sequence encodes CATSGRDRGPEAFF. The chain uses TRBV24-1 and TRBJ1-1, with TRBD1 matching over 12 bases. V was pared by 5 bases and J by 8 bases, with 5 bases of the junction left unmatched. CDR3 length: 14 amino acids. CDR1 and CDR2 from the germline V gene are KGHDR and SFDVKD.

The rearrangement joins TRBV18 to TRBJ2-3; TRBD1 agrees at 8 bases. CDR1 is KGHSH, CDR2 LQKENI, per germline. The V segment lost 3 bases and the J segment 3 bases; nucleotides outside the gene matches: 8. The CDR3 has 16 amino acids. The CDR3 nucleotides read TGTGCCAGCTCACCCGGGACAGGAGATCCGACAGATACGCAGTATTTT. Translated: CASSPGTGDPTDTQYF.

This rearrangement joins TRBV7-9 to TRBJ2-1; 9 bases fit TRBD2. V lost 4 bases, J lost 5 bases, and 6 bases stayed unmatched. The CDR3 extends over 15 amino acids. Germline CDR1 reads SEHNR; CDR2 reads FQNEAQ (reference sequence). CDR3 DNA: TGTGCCAGCAGCTCCAGCGGGGGGCGAGACAATGAGCAGTTCTTC. It is translated as CASSSSGGRDNEQFF.

This clonotype was detected only a few times. The genes are TRBV4-1 and TRBJ2-1, with D tentatively TRBD1 or TRBD2 (5 bases each). Trimming pared 1 base from V and 9 bases from J, leaving 13 bases between. This CDR3 region has 14 residues. Germline V gene sequence: CDR1 MGHRA, CDR2 YSYEKL. This CDR3 reads CASSQVSGAGEQFF. CDR3 nucleotide sequence: TGCGCCAGCAGCCAAGTATCCGGGGCGGGTGAGCAGTTCTTC.

The table lists this clonotype with a few counts. The chain links TRBV7-9 to TRBJ2-6, with unresolved D. The CDR3 extends over 18 amino acids. In germline, CDR1 is SEHNR, CDR2 FQNEAQ (reference sequence). Trimming cost V 3 bases and J 0 bases, with 15 bases left between them. The CDR3 nucleotides are TGTGCCAGCAGCTTGACGGACCCGACCCCCTCTGGGGCCAACGTCCTGACTTTC. The encoded protein is CASSLTDPTPSGANVLTF.